The clone carrying this T cell receptor beta chain appeared a single time. No antigen is known for it. PCR used 60 Vbeta primers and 13 Jbeta primers. Repertoires were generated with immunoSEQ multiplex PCR, while TCRdb's copy carries only in-frame clones and drops some. Altogether about 150,000 clones are present, around 80% being singletons, with the ten largest covering about 4%. The CDR3 has 17 amino acids. Trimming shortened V by 3 bases and J by 0 bases, and 12 bases separated the two germline ends. Germline V gives CDR1 MNHEY, CDR2 SMNVEV (reference sequence). The sample is drawn from a study of cytomegalovirus exposure and HLA in healthy donors. Overall study results and limits: Prediction of most subjects' HLA-A and HLA-B alleles by TCR beta sequences was reportedly accurate. Within a later analysis, the majority of CMV-associated TCR beta chains appeared HLA-restricted. In an earlier analysis, in some 540 donors, most V segments appeared productive either ~87% or ~30% of the time.

Sequencing was done on a sample of PBMCs. The chain is built from TRBV27 and TRBJ1-6, with a tentative D call TRBD1 (6 bases). The clonotype originates from a middle-aged woman in good health and CMV-seronegative. As DNA, the CDR3 is TGTGCCAGCAGTTTGAGTAGGGGGAGCTCCTATAATTCACCCCTCCACTTT. Its protein product is CASSLSRGSSYNSPLHF.